This note documents a single T cell receptor (beta chain) sequence. This entry comes from a study of CD8 T cells in Susac syndrome. This CDR3 region has 13 residues. Per the germline V gene, CDR1 is SNHLY and CDR2 is FYNNEI. The V end was cut by 5 bases, the J end by 4 bases, with 11 bases between. An amount of RNA that ranged from roughly 0.5 to 1 ug was reverse transcribed with random hexamers. One entry per CDR3 protein results from TCRdb running MiXCR on the immunoSEQ multiplex PCR reads. The sample lists 100,000 to 150,000 distinct CDR3 sequences; approximately 93% were seen once. The chain combines TRBV2 with TRBJ1-1; D possibly corresponds to TRBD1 (6 bases). Specimen: CD4+ T cells from PBMCs. The receptor comes from a human donor with multiple sclerosis. Here the CDR3 DNA reads TGTGCCAGCAGTTACCGGACAGCCACTGAAGCTTTCTTT. This sequence encodes CASSYRTATEAFF.